The 24 T cell receptor beta chains below come from one sample, sequenced in a study of cytomegalovirus exposure and HLA in healthy donors. It was with 60 Vbeta and 13 Jbeta primers that the PCR ran. TCRdb's table, derived via immunoSEQ multiplex PCR, lists solely in-frame clones and lacks some. The table includes 85,000 to 95,000 clones, 76% detected once. Sequenced sample: PBMCs. These receptors came from a man aged 30-40 years in good health and CMV-seropositive.

The V call is TRBV15, the J call TRBJ2-7; 12 bases fit TRBD1. This CDR3 is 16 amino acids long. V was pared by 0 bases and J by 5 bases, with 5 bases of the junction left unmatched. Per the germline V gene, CDR1 is LNHNV and CDR2 is YYDKDF (reference sequence). The chain's CDR3 is CATSRDVGTGGHEQYF. Written as DNA, the CDR3 is TGTGCCACCAGCAGAGATGTGGGGACAGGGGGCCACGAGCAGTACTTC.

The rearrangement joins TRBV19 to TRBJ1-2; D unresolved. The germline gives CDR1 LNHDA, CDR2 SQIVND (reference sequence). The CDR3 extends over 16 amino acids. Trimming took 6 bases from V and 0 from J, leaving 17 bases between them. CDR3 in DNA: TGTGCCAGTAGCCCCCGAAGGCAGGCGACTAACTATGGCTACACCTTC. Its translation is CASSPRRQATNYGYTF.

This clone was detected only a few times. The chain joins TRBV27 to TRBJ1-1, with 8 nucleotides matching TRBD1. V lost 6 bases to trimming and J lost 3 bases; unmatched junction nucleotides: 15. The CDR3 has 17 residues. Germline values: CDR1 MNHEY, CDR2 SMNVEV (reference sequence). DNA of the CDR3: TGTGCCAGCAGGACAGGGGTAAGGGGGTGGGGGGACACTGAAGCTTTCTTT. Protein product: CASRTGVRGWGDTEAFF.

The chain has TRBV7-6 and TRBJ1-1, with 8 bases identical to TRBD1. The CDR3 covers 14 residues. Germline values: CDR1 SGHVS, CDR2 FNYEAQ. Trimming cost V 0 bases and J 7 bases; bases outside gene matches: 4. CDR3: CASSLAQGAYEAFF. As DNA, the CDR3 is TGTGCCAGCAGCTTAGCTCAGGGGGCTTATGAAGCTTTCTTT.

The chain is built from TRBV9 and TRBJ1-5; D is perhaps TRBD1 (5 bases). Trimming took off 3 bases at V and 2 bases at J, with 9 bases between the two ends. The germline V gene encodes CDR1 SGDLS and CDR2 YYNGEE. CDR3 length: 14 amino acids. CDR3 coding DNA: TGTGCCAGCAGCGGCAGGGAGGGCAATCAGCCCCAGCATTTT. Protein product: CASSGREGNQPQHF.

This clone was seen only once. This rearrangement joins TRBV4-1 to TRBJ2-1, with TRBD2 identical over 8 bases. Trimming took 2 bases from V and 4 from J; bases not matched to a gene: 10. Germline assignment: CDR1 MGHRA and CDR2 YSYEKL. This CDR3 has 17 amino acids. CDR3 amino acids: CASSQFTGTSKYNEQFF. In nucleotides, the CDR3 is TGCGCCAGCAGCCAATTCACCGGGACTAGTAAGTACAATGAGCAGTTCTTC.

This chain uses TRBV6-5 with TRBJ2-7, with D unclear. The CDR3 contains 13 residues. Trimming left V 3 bases short and J 6 bases short, with 12 bases between. Germline V CDR1 and CDR2: MNHEY, SVGAGI. CDR3 nucleotides: TGTGCCAGCAGTTATCTCACGAGAAGCGAGCAGTACTTC. Protein product: CASSYLTRSEQYF.

A few counts support this clone. The chain is built from TRBV6-1 and TRBJ2-1; 11 nucleotides agree with TRBD2. Germline assignment: CDR1 MNHNS and CDR2 SASEGT. The CDR3 runs 15 residues. The trim removed 6 bases at V and 7 bases at J, leaving 8 bases unmatched. CDR3 residues: CASRPRASGGNEQFF. CDR3 sequence (DNA): TGTGCCAGCAGACCCCGGGCTAGCGGGGGGAATGAGCAGTTCTTC.

The DNA for the CDR3 is TGTGCCAGCAGCGCGTTTACAGGGGGGGGCTACACCTTC. Translation gives CASSAFTGGGYTF. The V call is TRBV9, the J call TRBJ1-2; 8 nucleotides line up with TRBD1. Unmatched junction bases numbered 6, after V lost 3 bases and J lost 8 bases. CDR1 and CDR2 from the germline V gene are SGDLS and YYNGEE. The CDR3 runs to 13 residues. Full variable domain (rest looked up from reference TRBV9 and TRBJ1-2): DSGVTQTPKHLITATGQRVTLRCSPRSGDLSVYWYQQSLDQGLQFLIQYYNGEERAKGNILERFSAQQFPDLHSELNLSSLELGDSALYFCASSAFTGGGYTFGSGTRLTVV.

The chain recombines TRBV20-1 with TRBJ1-2; the D gene is possibly TRBD1 (5 bases). The CDR3 runs 11 residues. Germline values: CDR1 DFQATT, CDR2 SNEGSKA (reference sequence). Trimming pared 3 bases from V and 8 bases from J, leaving 10 bases between. The CDR3 nucleotides read TGCAGTGCTAGTGCAGGGCTAGGCTACACCTTC. This gives the protein CSASAGLGYTF.

V usage is TRBV7-2 and J usage is TRBJ2-3, with D maybe TRBD2 (6 bases). Germline assignment: CDR1 SGHTA and CDR2 FQGNSA. V was cut by 5 bases and J by 4 bases, with 19 bases left in between. The CDR3 loop spans 16 amino acids. CDR3 sequence reads: CASSPQGRLVSDTQYF. As DNA, the CDR3 is TGTGCCAGCAGCCCCCAAGGACGACTAGTATCAGATACGCAGTATTTT. Together with reference TRBV7-2 and TRBJ2-3, the CDR3 gives the full variable domain: GAGVSQSPSNKVTEKGKDVELRCDPISGHTALYWYRQSLGQGLEFLIYFQGNSAPDKSGLPSDRFSAERTGGSVSTLTIQRTQQEDSAVYLCASSPQGRLVSDTQYFGPGTRLTVL.

DNA for the CDR3: TGCGCCAGCAGCCAAGGTTCGGCGGCAACTAATGAAAAACTGTTTTTT. The encoded protein is CASSQGSAATNEKLFF. The chain combines TRBV4-3 with TRBJ1-4, with D unresolved. This CDR3 has 16 residues. Germline CDR1 reads LGHNA; CDR2 reads YSLEER. V lost 1 base and J 0 bases, leaving 9 bases between the germline ends.

The chain joins TRBV6-5 to TRBJ2-2, with D unclear. The CDR3 consists of 12 residues. The germline CDR1 and CDR2 sequences are MNHEY and SVGAGI. V was pared by 5 bases and J by 8 bases, with 9 bases between. The chain's CDR3 is CASSQSRGELFF. The CDR3 coding sequence is TGTGCCAGCAGTCAATCACGGGGGGAGCTGTTTTTT.

The chain has TRBV7-6 and TRBJ2-7; 8 positions match TRBD2. Trimming took 4 bases from V and 2 from J; bases not matched to a gene: 7. Germline V gives CDR1 SGHVS, CDR2 FNYEAQ. The CDR3 extends over 15 amino acids. As DNA, the CDR3 is TGTGCCAGCAGCTCGAGTAGCGGGGCCGCCTACGAGCAGTACTTC. Translation gives CASSSSSGAAYEQYF.

The chain couples TRBV19 to TRBJ2-4; 16 nucleotides line up with TRBD2. Germline V gene sequence: CDR1 LNHDA, CDR2 SQIVND (reference sequence). The CDR3 totals 18 residues. The V and J ends lost 5 bases and 0 bases, in that order; junction bases with no gene match: 4. The chain's CDR3 is CASSSGLAGGIAKNIQYF. In nucleotides, the CDR3 is TGTGCCAGTAGTTCGGGACTAGCGGGGGGGATAGCCAAAAACATTCAGTACTTC.

J is TRBJ1-1 and V is TRBV7-9; D possibly corresponds to TRBD1 (5 bases). Germline assignment: CDR1 SEHNR and CDR2 FQNEAQ (reference sequence). This CDR3 has 14 residues. Deletions cut 0 bases from V and 1 base from J, with 6 bases between. The CDR3 DNA is TGTGCCAGCAGCTTAGCTCAGGGGAACACTGAAGCTTTCTTT. This encodes CASSLAQGNTEAFF.

This clone has just a few counts. The rearrangement links TRBV13 to TRBJ2-2; the D gene is possibly TRBD1 (6 bases). The germline CDR1 and CDR2 sequences are PRHDT and FYEKMQ (reference sequence). Trimming removed 8 bases at V and 4 bases at J, with 14 bases between. The CDR3 is 14 residues long. The CDR3, as DNA: TGTGCCAGCGCTCCGGGACAACCCACCGGGGAGCTGTTTTTT. This encodes CASAPGQPTGELFF.

The V call is TRBV6-1, the J call TRBJ2-1, with 9 positions matching TRBD1. The V segment lost 1 base and the J segment 4 bases; nucleotides outside the gene matches: 2. This CDR3 contains 15 residues. CDR1 is MNHNS and CDR2 is SASEGT in the germline V gene. The CDR3 nucleotides read TGTGCCAGCAGTGAAGGGGACAGGGAATACAATGAGCAGTTCTTC. Its protein product is CASSEGDREYNEQFF.

In its sample, this clone was seen many times. The chain joins TRBV7-3 to TRBJ2-1, with no clear D. The CDR3 consists of 15 residues. Germline V lookup: CDR1 SGHTA, CDR2 FQGTGA. Trimming left V 4 bases short and J 7 bases short, with 17 bases between. The CDR3 sequence is CASSSENGGDNEQFF. CDR3 DNA: TGTGCCAGCAGCTCCGAGAACGGCGGAGATAATGAGCAGTTCTTC.

In this sample, this clone turned up a few times. This chain links TRBV6-1 with TRBJ1-4, with a weak D call TRBD1 (6 bases). V lost 0 bases and J lost 8, with 16 bases in between. The CDR3 has 16 amino acids. The germline V gene has CDR1 MNHNS and CDR2 SASEGT. The CDR3 sequence: CASSEARNRVWEKLFF. For the CDR3, the DNA is TGTGCCAGCAGTGAAGCGCGAAACAGGGTTTGGGAAAAACTGTTTTTT.

This clone appeared a single time. This chain connects TRBV7-3 to TRBJ2-5; TRBD2 matches 8 bases. Losses at the gene ends were 2 bases for V and 4 bases for J; bases not matched to a gene: 9. CDR1 and CDR2 from the germline V gene are SGHTA and FQGTGA. CDR3 length equals 16 residues. CDR3: CASSLSAGGAAETQYF. Written as DNA, the CDR3 is TGTGCCAGCAGCTTATCGGCCGGGGGGGCCGCAGAGACCCAGTACTTC.

This clone appeared once. V gene TRBV29-1 combines with J gene TRBJ1-2, with 8 positions matching TRBD1. J was trimmed by 8 bases and V by 3 bases; bases with no gene match: 5. This CDR3 has 12 amino acids. The germline CDR1 and CDR2 sequences are SQVTM and ANQGSEA. The chain's CDR3 is CSVEDRARGYTF. The CDR3 nucleotides are TGCAGCGTTGAGGACAGGGCCCGAGGCTACACCTTC.

CDR3 region: CAWGGLEGYTF. In DNA, the CDR3 is TGTGCCTGGGGGGGCCTGGAAGGCTACACCTTC. The V call is TRBV30, the J call TRBJ1-2, with a tentative D call TRBD1 (6 bases). With 5 bases removed from V and 8 bases from J, the gap between germline ends came to 12 bases. Germline V gene lookup returns CDR1 GTSNPN and CDR2 SVGIG (reference sequence). This CDR3 has 11 amino acids.

The chain carries TRBV7-9 and TRBJ1-6; possibly TRBD1 for D (6 bases). V lost 5 bases to trimming and J lost 6 bases, with 11 bases between them. Germline V CDR1 and CDR2: SEHNR, FQNEAQ (reference sequence). This CDR3 region has 14 residues. The CDR3 reads CASSPGDTNSPLHF. CDR3 bases: TGTGCCAGCAGCCCCGGGGACACTAATTCACCCCTCCACTTT.